The T cell receptor beta chain under discussion was sequenced for a study of blood T cell repertoires in COVID-19 (dated by TCRdb to the early 2020s). A note on the overall study: The collaborator samples originated in the United States, Italy and Spain and spanned the acute and convalescent phases of COVID-19. The prospective study material was composed of cDNA or gDNA derived from T cells, B-cell-depleted T cells, or PBMCs. Deeply sampled blood TCRbeta repertoires from subjects exposed to, actively infected with, or recovered from COVID-19 were included in the dataset. The repertoires were released in a freely available public database intended as a resource for research on the immune response to SARS-CoV-2. The samples were drawn from two sources: the first 160 participants of the ongoing ImmuneRACE study, and fewer than 1,500 subjects contributed by 6 global collaborators. Sample metadata almost always included a de-identified subject ID, COVID-19 status, age in years and sex. HLA class I and class II types, where available, came from metadata supplied by the sample provider rather than from assay-based typing. General study outcomes and caveats: Clinical and demographic metadata were provided uncurated, with the amount varying by source and participant.

The CDR3, from cysteine to phenylalanine, totals 13 residues. The only DNA kept is the CDR3, 39 bases in frame from the first base. V is trimmed back by 6 bases and J by 4 bases, and the junction contains 3 bases that no gene match accounts for. According to the germline V gene, CDR1 reads SGHTA and CDR2 reads FQGNSA. The immunoSEQ Assay, a bias-controlled multiplex PCR, was used to amplify TCRbeta CDR3 regions from genomic DNA. In the paper's pipeline: The number of nucleated cells in each sample was estimated from the amplification of reference gene primers within the assay. To quantify the absolute abundance of each unique TCRbeta CDR3 rearrangement, sequence reads were collapsed and filtered. For each sample, productive Simpson clonality was calculated by taking the square root of Simpson's diversity index across productive rearrangements. In its TCRdb copy, this immuneACCESS table keeps in-frame sequences only and misses some clones. Where compared with another copy, unresolved V genes explain less than half of these, and the others have no known cause. That table supplies the V and J calls and clone size; D and trimming were determined from the DNA. The sample table lists approximately 260,000 clones, around 83% of them with a count of one. The ten top clones hold roughly 6.7% of the sample.

This clone has a handful of counts. There is no known antigen for this receptor. No clone much larger than this one lies a single base away; base qualities are absent. Participants in the prospective study were enrolled through a virtual design, were aged about 18 to 90 years, and lived in under 25 United States geographic areas. To assign participants to cohorts, the prospective study relied on clinical history that participants themselves reported in a screening survey and a study questionnaire. Exposed participants had been in contact with someone with a PCR-confirmed or clinician-diagnosed COVID-19 case within 2 weeks of study entry. Each participant in the prospective study had whole blood, serum and a nasopharyngeal or oropharyngeal swab collected by mobile phlebotomists. Over a roughly two-month period, participants in the prospective study had the option of providing additional blood draws and questionnaires. Before DNA extraction, blood samples from the prospective study were shipped at room temperature or frozen.

What was sequenced was PBMCs or T cells enriched from blood (not recorded which). The rearrangement combines TRBV7-2 with TRBJ2-3; TRBD2 fits 8 bases in the junction. The TCR was taken from a woman in her forties or fifties who had been exposed to COVID-19. Here is the DNA: TGTGCCAGCAGGGGACTAGGACCAGATACGCAGTATTTT. This codes for CASRGLGPDTQYF.